The T cell receptor beta chain described here comes from a study of CD4 T cell repertoires in COVID-19. These memory T cells were uncultured and sequenced directly after ex vivo isolation. The CDR3 is 18 residues long. Germline V gene data show CDR1 as PRHDT and CDR2 as FYEKMQ (reference sequence). V gave up 4 bases and J gave up 6 bases; unmatched junction bases: 10. Findings of the study overall: Two or all three memory subsets shared several highly expanded SARS-CoV-2-reactive clonotypes.

Worth noting for this clone: What it binds is unknown.

The protocol was immunoSEQ multiplex PCR, while the TCRdb copy is restricted to in-frame clones and leaves out a portion. The repertoire holds about 75,000 clones, with around four fifths as singletons. The origin of this receptor is a human donor who had COVID-19. The specimen comprised CD4+ T cells from peripheral blood, sampled after recovery from COVID-19. The genes are TRBV13 and TRBJ2-3, with TRBD2 identical over 16 bases. Here the CDR3 DNA reads TGTGCCAGCAGCTCCAGGGGACTAGCGGGGGGGTTGACGGATACGCAGTATTTT. Residues: CASSSRGLAGGLTDTQYF.